Below are 8 T cell receptor beta chains sequenced from a single sample in a study of blood T cell repertoires in COVID-19. Some clones are missing from TCRdb's copy, which holds only in-frame ones; the method was immunoSEQ multiplex PCR. The table has about 260,000 clones, 70% to 90% seen once. The sequenced material came from PBMCs or T cells enriched from blood (not recorded which). The receptors were sampled from a woman aged 25-40 years with acute COVID-19.

This clone came up once. This chain uses TRBV5-1 with TRBJ2-7, with 8 positions matching TRBD2. The CDR3 runs 15 residues. V shed 0 bases and J 4 bases; nucleotides not matched to a gene: 6. Germline CDR1 is SGHRS and CDR2 is YFSETQ. This CDR3 reads CASSLALGLGYEQYF. For the CDR3, the DNA is TGCGCCAGCAGCTTGGCCCTGGGACTAGGGTACGAGCAGTACTTC.

The V call is TRBV11-2, the J call TRBJ2-1; 9 bases are a match to TRBD1. This CDR3 is 15 amino acids long. The germline gives CDR1 SGHAT, CDR2 FQNNGV. V was clipped by 5 bases and J by 8 bases; unmatched bases: 10. CDR3 sequence: CASSRRDRASHEQFF. The DNA of the CDR3 is TGTGCCAGCAGCCGCCGGGACAGGGCCAGCCATGAGCAGTTCTTC.

The genes are TRBV28 and TRBJ2-1; 12 positions match TRBD2. CDR3 length: 13 residues. Germline V lookup: CDR1 MDHEN, CDR2 SYDVKM. The V gene end was trimmed by 6 bases and the J gene end by 12 bases; junction bases not matched to a gene: 6. The CDR3 protein is CASRPSLAGGQFF. As DNA, the CDR3 is TGTGCCAGCAGACCATCACTAGCGGGAGGGCAGTTCTTC.

The rearrangement uses TRBV6-5 and TRBJ1-1; D not certain. Germline CDR1 and CDR2: MNHEY and SVGAGI. With 6 bases removed from V and 4 bases from J, the gap between germline ends came to 15 bases. The CDR3 loop spans 14 amino acids. The DNA of the CDR3 is TGTGCCAGCAGATTCGACAATCTTTTCACTGAAGCTTTCTTT. This encodes CASRFDNLFTEAFF.

The count of this clone is one. The chain has TRBV10-1 and TRBJ2-7, with D possibly being TRBD1 (6 bases). Per the germline V gene, CDR1 is WNHNN and CDR2 is SYGVQD (reference sequence). V lost 3 bases and J 6 bases, leaving 21 bases between the germline ends. This CDR3 is 16 amino acids long. CDR3 loop: CASSDTQGNPPSEQYF. CDR3 bases: TGCGCCAGCAGTGATACACAGGGCAACCCCCCTTCCGAGCAGTACTTC.

V is TRBV28 and J is TRBJ1-3; no firm D call. This CDR3 has 15 amino acids. The V gene lost 6 bases and the J gene lost 0 bases, with 12 bases spanning the gap. Per germline, CDR1 MDHEN and CDR2 SYDVKM. For the CDR3, the DNA is TGTGCCAGCAGCCCCATCGGGAGCTCTGGAAACACCATATATTTT. Protein product: CASSPIGSSGNTIYF.

The J gene is TRBJ1-5, the V gene TRBV28; D is ambiguous. V was pared by 1 base and J by 2 bases, with 9 bases between. CDR3 length equals 15 residues. Germline V gene data show CDR1 as MDHEN and CDR2 as SYDVKM. In nucleotides, the CDR3 is TGTGCCAGCAGTTTATCTCGGCGGGGCAATCAGCCCCAGCATTTT. Protein sequence: CASSLSRRGNQPQHF.

CDR3 DNA sequence: TGTGCCAGCAGTTACTCGGCGGCGGGATACACCATATATTTT. Translating gives CASSYSAAGYTIYF. This chain links TRBV6-6 with TRBJ1-3, with unresolved D. V shed 0 bases and J shed 8 bases, with 11 bases lying between them. This CDR3 spans 14 amino acids. Germline V gene data show CDR1 as MNHNY and CDR2 as SVGAGI (reference sequence).